The T cell receptor beta chain described here comes from a study of T cell repertoires in cytomegalovirus infection. The study's findings and limits: In two of eight donors, the top clonotype was HLA-C-restricted CMV-specific.

With respect to this clonotype: What it binds is unknown.

Trimming took 10 bases from V and 2 from J, leaving 20 bases between them. The CDR3 has 15 residues. Germline V lookup: CDR1 MNHGY, CDR2 SAAAGT. From the reads, TCRdb called clonotypes with MiXCR, one entry per CDR3 protein. The sample carries 450,000 to 650,000 distinct CDR3 sequences, 26% recorded once. The TCR sequence derives from a human donor in good health (CMV status not recorded). Some clones in this sample may be carry-over from other donors' samples. Sequenced sample: PBMCs. V and J are TRBV6-8 and TRBJ1-2; a weak D match, TRBD1 (5 bases). The CDR3 loop is CATREPSAGNYGYTF. The CDR3 DNA follows: TGTGCCACCAGGGAGCCGTCGGCAGGCAACTATGGCTACACCTTC.